This T cell receptor beta chain is from a study of technical replicates of blood from several donors. Per the germline V gene, CDR1 is SGDLS and CDR2 is YYNGEE. After removal of 3 bases from V and 7 bases from J, the junction contained 8 bases not matched to a gene. The CDR3 is 14 amino acids. Clones were sequenced by immunoSEQ multiplex PCR, and TCRdb holds only the in-frame ones, with some missing. The sample consists of approximately 45,000 clones, about 96% of them appearing once. This TCR was sampled from a human donor in good health. Sequences were obtained from T cells isolated from PBMCs. The rearrangement joins TRBV9 to TRBJ2-7, with 9 bases identical to TRBD1. Here the CDR3 reads CASSGGTGLGEQYF. Written as DNA, the CDR3 is TGTGCCAGCAGCGGGGGGACAGGGTTGGGTGAGCAGTACTTC.